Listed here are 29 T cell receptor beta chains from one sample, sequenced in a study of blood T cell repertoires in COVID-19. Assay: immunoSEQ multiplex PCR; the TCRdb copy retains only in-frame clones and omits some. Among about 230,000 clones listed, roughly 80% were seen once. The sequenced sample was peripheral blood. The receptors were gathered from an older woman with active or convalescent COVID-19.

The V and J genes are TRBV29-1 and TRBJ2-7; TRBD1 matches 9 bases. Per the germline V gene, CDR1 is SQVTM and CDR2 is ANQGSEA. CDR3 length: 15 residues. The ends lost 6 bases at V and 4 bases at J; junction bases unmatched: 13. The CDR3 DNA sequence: TGCAGCGTGAGGGGGGAACCGGGACAGGGTTACGAGCAGTACTTC. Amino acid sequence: CSVRGEPGQGYEQYF.

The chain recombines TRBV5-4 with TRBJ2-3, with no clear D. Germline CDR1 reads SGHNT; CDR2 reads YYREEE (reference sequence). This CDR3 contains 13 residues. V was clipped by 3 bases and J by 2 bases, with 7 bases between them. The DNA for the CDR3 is TGTGCCAGCAGCTCCCCAATCACAGATACGCAGTATTTT. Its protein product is CASSSPITDTQYF.

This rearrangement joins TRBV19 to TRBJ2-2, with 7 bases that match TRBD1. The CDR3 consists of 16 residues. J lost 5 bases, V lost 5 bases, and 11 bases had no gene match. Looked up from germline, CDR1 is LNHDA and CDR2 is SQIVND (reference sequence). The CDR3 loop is CASSRQGRSSTGELFF. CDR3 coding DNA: TGTGCCAGTAGTCGACAGGGACGTTCTTCGACCGGGGAGCTGTTTTTT.

The CDR3 region has the DNA TGTGCTAGTGGTTTCGACAGGGTCGGCTACACCTTC. Amino acid sequence: CASGFDRVGYTF. V usage is TRBV12-5 and J usage is TRBJ1-2, with 7 bases matching TRBD1. This CDR3 is 12 amino acids long. V was clipped by 3 bases and J by 8 bases; unmatched bases: 3. Germline CDR1 reads LGHNT; CDR2 reads FRNRAP.

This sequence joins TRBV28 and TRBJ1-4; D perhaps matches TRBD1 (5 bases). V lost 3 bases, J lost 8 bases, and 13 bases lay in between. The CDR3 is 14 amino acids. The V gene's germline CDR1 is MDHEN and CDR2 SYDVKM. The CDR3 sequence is CASSFAGWGEKLFF. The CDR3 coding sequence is TGTGCCAGCAGTTTCGCAGGGTGGGGAGAAAAACTGTTTTTT.

The CDR3 region has the DNA TGCAGTGCTAGTTTCGATAGAATAATCAATGAGCAGTTCTTC. Translating gives CSASFDRIINEQFF. V and J are TRBV20-1 and TRBJ2-1; D ambiguous. This CDR3 region has 14 residues. Germline lookup yields CDR1 DFQATT and CDR2 SNEGSKA (reference sequence). Trimming took off 3 bases at V and 6 bases at J, with 15 bases between the two ends.

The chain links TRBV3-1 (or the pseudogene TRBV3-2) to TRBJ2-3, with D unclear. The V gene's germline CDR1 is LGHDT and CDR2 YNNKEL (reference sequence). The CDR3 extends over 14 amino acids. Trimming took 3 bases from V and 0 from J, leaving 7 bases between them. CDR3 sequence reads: CASSQFQSTDTQYF. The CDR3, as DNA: TGTGCCAGCAGCCAGTTTCAGAGCACAGATACGCAGTATTTT.

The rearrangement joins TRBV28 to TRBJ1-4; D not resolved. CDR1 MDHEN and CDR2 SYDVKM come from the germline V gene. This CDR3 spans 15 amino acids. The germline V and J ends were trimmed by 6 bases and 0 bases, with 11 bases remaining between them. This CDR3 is CASRELPATNEKLFF. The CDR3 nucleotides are TGTGCCAGCAGGGAGCTACCGGCAACTAATGAAAAACTGTTTTTT.

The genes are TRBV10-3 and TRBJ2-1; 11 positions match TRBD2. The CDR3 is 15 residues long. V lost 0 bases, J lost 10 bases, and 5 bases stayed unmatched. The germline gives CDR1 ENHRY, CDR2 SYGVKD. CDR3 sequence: CAISESSGRALEQFF. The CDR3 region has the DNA TGTGCCATCAGTGAGTCTAGCGGGAGGGCGCTCGAGCAGTTCTTC.

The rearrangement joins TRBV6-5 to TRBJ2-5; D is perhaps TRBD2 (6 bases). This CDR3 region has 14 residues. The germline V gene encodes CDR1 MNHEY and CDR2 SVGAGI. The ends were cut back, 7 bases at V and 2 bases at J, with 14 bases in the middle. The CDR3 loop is CASMTGELQETQYF. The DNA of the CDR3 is TGTGCCAGCATGACGGGGGAGCTGCAAGAGACCCAGTACTTC.

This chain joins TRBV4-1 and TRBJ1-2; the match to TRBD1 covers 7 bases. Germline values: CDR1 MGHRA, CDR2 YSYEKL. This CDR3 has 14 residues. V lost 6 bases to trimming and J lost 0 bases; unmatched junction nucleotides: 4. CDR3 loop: CASRPGQTNYGYTF. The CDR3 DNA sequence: TGCGCCAGCAGACCGGGACAGACTAACTATGGCTACACCTTC.

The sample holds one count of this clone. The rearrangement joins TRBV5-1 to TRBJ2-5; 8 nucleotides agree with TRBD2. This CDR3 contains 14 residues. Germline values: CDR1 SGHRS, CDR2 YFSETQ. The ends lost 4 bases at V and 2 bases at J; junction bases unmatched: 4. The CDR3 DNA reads TGCGCCAGCAGCAGACTAGCGCAACAAGAGACCCAGTACTTC. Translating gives CASSRLAQQETQYF. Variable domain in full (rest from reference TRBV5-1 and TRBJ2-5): KAGVTQTPRYLIKTRGQQVTLSCSPISGHRSVSWYQQTPGQGLQFLFEYFSETQRNKGNFPGRFSGRQFSNSRSEMNVSTLELGDSALYLCASSRLAQQETQYFGPGTRLLVL.

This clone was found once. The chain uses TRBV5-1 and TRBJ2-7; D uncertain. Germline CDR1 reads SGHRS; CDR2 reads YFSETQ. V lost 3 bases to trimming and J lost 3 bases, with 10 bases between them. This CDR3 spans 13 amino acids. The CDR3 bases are TGCGCCAGCAGCTCCCTAACAGACTACGAGCAGTACTTC. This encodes CASSSLTDYEQYF.

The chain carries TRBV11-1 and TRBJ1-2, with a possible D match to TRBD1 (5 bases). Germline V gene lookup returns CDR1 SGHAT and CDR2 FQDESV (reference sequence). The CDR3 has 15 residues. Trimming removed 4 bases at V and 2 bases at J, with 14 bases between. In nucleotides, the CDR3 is TGTGCCAGCAGCTCTGGGGACTTCAGAAACTATGGCTACACCTTC. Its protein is CASSSGDFRNYGYTF.

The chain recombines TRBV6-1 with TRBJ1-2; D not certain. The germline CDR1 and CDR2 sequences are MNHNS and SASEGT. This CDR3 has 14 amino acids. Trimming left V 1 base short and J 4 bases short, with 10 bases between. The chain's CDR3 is CASSEGAQTYGYTF. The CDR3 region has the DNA TGTGCCAGCAGTGAAGGGGCCCAGACCTATGGCTACACCTTC.

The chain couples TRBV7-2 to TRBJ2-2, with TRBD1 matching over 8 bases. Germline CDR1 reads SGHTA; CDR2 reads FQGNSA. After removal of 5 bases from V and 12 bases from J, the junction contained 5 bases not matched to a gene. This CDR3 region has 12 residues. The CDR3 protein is CASSQRTGKLFF. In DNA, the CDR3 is TGTGCCAGCAGCCAACGGACAGGGAAGCTGTTTTTT. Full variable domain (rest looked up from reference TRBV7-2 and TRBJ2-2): GAGVSQSPSNKVTEKGKDVELRCDPISGHTALYWYRQSLGQGLEFLIYFQGNSAPDKSGLPSDRFSAERTGGSVSTLTIQRTQQEDSAVYLCASSQRTGKLFFGEGSRLTVL.

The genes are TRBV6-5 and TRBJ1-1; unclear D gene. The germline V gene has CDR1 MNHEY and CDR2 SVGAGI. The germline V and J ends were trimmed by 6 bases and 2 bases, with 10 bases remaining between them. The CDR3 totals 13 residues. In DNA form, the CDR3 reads TGTGCCAGCAGACGGAGCCTTAACACTGAAGCTTTCTTT. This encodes CASRRSLNTEAFF.

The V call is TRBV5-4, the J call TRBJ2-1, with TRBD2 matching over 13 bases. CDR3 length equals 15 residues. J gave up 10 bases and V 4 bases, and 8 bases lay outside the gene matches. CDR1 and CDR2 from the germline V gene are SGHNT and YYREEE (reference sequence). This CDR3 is CASSQGGLAGREQFF. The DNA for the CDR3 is TGTGCCAGCAGCCAAGGGGGACTAGCGGGACGAGAGCAGTTCTTC.

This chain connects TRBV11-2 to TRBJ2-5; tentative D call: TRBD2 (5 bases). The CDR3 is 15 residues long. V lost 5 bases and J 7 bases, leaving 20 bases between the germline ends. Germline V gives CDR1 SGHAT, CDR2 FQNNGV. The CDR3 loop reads CASSPGPYGVVTQYF. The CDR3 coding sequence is TGTGCCAGCAGCCCCGGCCCCTACGGGGTTGTGACCCAGTACTTC. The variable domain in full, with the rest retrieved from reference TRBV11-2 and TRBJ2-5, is EAGVAQSPRYKIIEKRQSVAFWCNPISGHATLYWYQQILGQGPKLLIQFQNNGVVDDSQLPKDRFSAERLKGVDSTLKIQPAKLEDSAVYLCASSPGPYGVVTQYFGPGTRLLVL.

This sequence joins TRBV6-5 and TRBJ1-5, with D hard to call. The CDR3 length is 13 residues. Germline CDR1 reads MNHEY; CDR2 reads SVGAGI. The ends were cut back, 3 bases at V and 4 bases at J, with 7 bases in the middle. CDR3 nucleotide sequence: TGTGCCAGCAGTTATAGCTGGAATCAGCCCCAGCATTTT. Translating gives CASSYSWNQPQHF.

The CDR3 nucleotides read TGTGCCAGCAGCCGTTTAGGACAGGCGAACACTGAAGCTTTCTTT. Amino acid sequence: CASSRLGQANTEAFF. The gene calls are TRBV13 and TRBJ1-1, with 7 bases identical to TRBD1. V was pared by 5 bases and J by 1 base, with 7 bases of the junction left unmatched. Germline assignment: CDR1 PRHDT and CDR2 FYEKMQ (reference sequence). This CDR3 comprises 15 residues.

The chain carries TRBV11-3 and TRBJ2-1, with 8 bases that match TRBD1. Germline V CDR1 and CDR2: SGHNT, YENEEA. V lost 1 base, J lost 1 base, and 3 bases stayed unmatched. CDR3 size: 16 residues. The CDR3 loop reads CASSLAGQGSYNEQFF. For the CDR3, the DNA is TGTGCCAGCAGCTTAGCTGGACAGGGTTCCTACAATGAGCAGTTCTTC.

The CDR3 region is CASSHYGVDEKLFF. The CDR3 DNA follows: TGTGCCAGCAGCCATTACGGGGTGGACGAAAAACTGTTTTTT. The V gene is TRBV5-5, the J gene TRBJ1-4; the D is unclear. Between the trimmed V and J ends, which lost 4 bases and 8 bases, there was a span of 15 bases. Germline V gene sequence: CDR1 SGHKS, CDR2 YYEKEE (reference sequence). CDR3 size: 14 residues.

CDR3 amino acids: CASSPLKGPYNEQFF. The CDR3 DNA sequence: TGTGCCAGCAGCCCCCTGAAGGGGCCCTACAATGAGCAGTTCTTC. The chain carries TRBV11-2 and TRBJ2-1, with D possibly being TRBD1 (5 bases). The CDR3 extends over 15 amino acids. The germline V and J ends were trimmed by 5 bases and 2 bases, with 13 bases remaining between them. CDR1 and CDR2 (germline): SGHAT, FQNNGV. Looking up the rest from reference TRBV11-2 and TRBJ2-1 gives the full variable domain: EAGVAQSPRYKIIEKRQSVAFWCNPISGHATLYWYQQILGQGPKLLIQFQNNGVVDDSQLPKDRFSAERLKGVDSTLKIQPAKLEDSAVYLCASSPLKGPYNEQFFGPGTRLTVL.

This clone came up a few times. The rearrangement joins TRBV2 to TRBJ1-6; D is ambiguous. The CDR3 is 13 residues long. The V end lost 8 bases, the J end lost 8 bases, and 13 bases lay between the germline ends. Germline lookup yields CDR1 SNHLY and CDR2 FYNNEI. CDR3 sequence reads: CASATMRYSPLHF. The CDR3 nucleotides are TGTGCCAGCGCCACAATGAGGTATTCACCCCTCCACTTT.

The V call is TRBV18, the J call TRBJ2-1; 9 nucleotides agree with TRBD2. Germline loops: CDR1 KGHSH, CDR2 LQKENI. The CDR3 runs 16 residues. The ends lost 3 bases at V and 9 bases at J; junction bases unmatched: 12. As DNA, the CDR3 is TGTGCCAGCTCACCGGGGAGGCTAGCGGGGCAAGGTGAGCAGTTCTTC. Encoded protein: CASSPGRLAGQGEQFF.

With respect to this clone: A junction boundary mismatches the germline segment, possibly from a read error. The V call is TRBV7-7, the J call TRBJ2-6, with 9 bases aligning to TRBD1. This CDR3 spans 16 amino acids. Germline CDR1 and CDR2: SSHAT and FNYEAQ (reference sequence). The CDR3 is CASRGQGPSGANVLTF. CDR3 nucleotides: TGTGCTAGCAGGGGACAGGGTCCCTCTGGGGCCAACGTCCTGACTTTC. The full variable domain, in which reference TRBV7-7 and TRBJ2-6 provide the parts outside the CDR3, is GAGVSQSPRYKVTKRGQDVTLRCDPISSHATLYWYQQALGQGPEFLTYFNYEAQPDKSGLPSDRFSAERPEGSISTLTIQRTEQRDSAMYRCASRGQGPSGANVLTFGAGSRLTVL.

The CDR3 coding sequence is TGTGCCAGCAGTGTAAGGGCCAGGGTAAATGAAGCTTTCTTT. Translated, it gives CASSVRARVNEAFF. The gene calls are TRBV2 and TRBJ1-1, with a weak D call TRBD1 (5 bases). Trimming shortened V by 4 bases and J by 7 bases, and 16 bases separated the two germline ends. Germline assignment: CDR1 SNHLY and CDR2 FYNNEI. The length of the CDR3 is 14 residues.

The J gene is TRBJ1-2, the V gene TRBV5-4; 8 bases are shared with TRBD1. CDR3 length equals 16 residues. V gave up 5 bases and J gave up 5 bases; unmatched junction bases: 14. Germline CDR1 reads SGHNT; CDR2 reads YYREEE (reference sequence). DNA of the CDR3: TGTGCCAGCAGTAATCCGGCCAGGGGGCGGCAATATGGCTACACCTTC. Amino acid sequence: CASSNPARGRQYGYTF.